These T cell receptor beta chains were read from a single sample in a study of blood T cell repertoires in COVID-19. Clones were sequenced by immunoSEQ multiplex PCR, and TCRdb holds only the in-frame ones, with some missing. The sample yields 180,000 or so clones, roughly 86% seen once. The source material was peripheral blood. The origin of the receptors is a man in his 70s with acute or convalescent COVID-19. Both conserved end residues are part of each CDR3. Fields, in order: J gene, clone size, D gene, V gene, CDR3 DNA, CDR3 protein. D genes are given only for firm matches. A clone size is listed for some rows: how often the clone was seen (once, few, many), or a class if it is expanded.

TRBJ1-2 | once | TRBD1 | TRBV20-1 | TGCAGTGCTAGTTCTCCCGCCCCGAAGGGGGCCGACTATGGCTACACCTTC | CSASSPAPKGADYGYTF
TRBJ2-3 | . | TRBD2 | TRBV19 | TGTGCCAGTAGTCGCCTAGCGGGGGGCCTTGATACGCAGTATTTT | CASSRLAGGLDTQYF
TRBJ2-5 | . | . | TRBV7-2 | TGTGCCAGCAGCTTAGGTCCAGGGGAGACCCAGTACTTC | CASSLGPGETQYF
TRBJ1-5 | . | TRBD1 | TRBV4-3 | TGCGCCAGCAGCGCTGGGACAGGCTTCAATCAGCCCCAGCATTTT | CASSAGTGFNQPQHF
TRBJ2-3 | . | TRBD2 | TRBV15 | TGTGCCACCAGCGTAGCGGGCCCCGGCGATACGCAGTATTTT | CATSVAGPGDTQYF
TRBJ1-2 | few | . | TRBV6-5 | TGTGCCAGCGGCTACTATGGCTACACCTTC | CASGYYGYTF
TRBJ2-1 | . | TRBD2 | TRBV5-4 | TGTGCCAGCAGCGTCGGCGGGCGGGGGGGAAACAATGAGCAGTTCTTC | CASSVGGRGGNNEQFF
TRBJ1-1 | . | . | TRBV29-1 | TGCAGCGTTTTCGGGGGTCTGAACACTGAAGCTTTCTTT | CSVFGGLNTEAFF
TRBJ1-2 | . | . | TRBV4-3 | TGCGCCAGCAGCCAAGGCGCCGGGTTCGACTATGGCTACACCTTC | CASSQGAGFDYGYTF
TRBJ2-7 | few | . | TRBV10-3 | TGTGCCATCAGTGAGTCGTCGCGGAACTACGAGCAGTACTTC | CAISESSRNYEQYF
TRBJ1-2 | . | . | TRBV19 | TGTGCCAGTAGACCCAGGGGTCCGCCGTCTCGCTACACCTTC | CASRPRGPPSRYTF
TRBJ2-7 | . | TRBD2 | TRBV7-6 | TGTGCCAGCAGCTTAGCTTCTAGCGGGACCTCCTACGAGCAGTACTTC | CASSLASSGTSYEQYF
TRBJ2-1 | . | . | TRBV10-1 | TGCGCCAGCAGTGATACGATAGTTCAGGGCGAGTTCTTC | CASSDTIVQGEFF
TRBJ1-1 | few | TRBD1 | TRBV18 | TGTGCCAGCTCGCCGACAGGGGACACTGAAGCTTTCTTT | CASSPTGDTEAFF
TRBJ2-7 | few | TRBD2 | TRBV4-1 | TGCGCCAGCAGCCAATCGGGGGGACGAGGGACCGCCTACGAGCAGTACTTC | CASSQSGGRGTAYEQYF
TRBJ1-1 | . | . | TRBV18 | TGTGCCAGCTCACCAACCACAGACCCTCTGAACACTGAAGCTTTCTTT | CASSPTTDPLNTEAFF
TRBJ1-1 | . | . | TRBV11-3 | TGTGCCAGCAGCACAGACAGGAACACTGAAGCTTTCTTT | CASSTDRNTEAFF
TRBJ2-1 | . | TRBD1 | TRBV7-9 | TGTGCCAGCAGCGGGACAGGGCCCTACAATGAGCAGTTCTTC | CASSGTGPYNEQFF
TRBJ2-7 | . | . | TRBV3-1/TRBV3-2 | TGTGCCAGCAGCCAAGAGGTTAGGAGCTCCTACGAGCAGTACTTC | CASSQEVRSSYEQYF
TRBJ2-1 | . | . | TRBV7-8 | TGTGCCAGCAGCCCCCAGAGCGGTCGCTCCTACAATGAGCAGTTCTTC | CASSPQSGRSYNEQFF
TRBJ1-3 | once | TRBD1 | TRBV5-1 | TGCGCCAGCAGCCCCGGACAGGGAGACACCATATATTTT | CASSPGQGDTIYF
TRBJ2-3 | . | . | TRBV6-5 | TGTGCCAGCAGTCGCCCGGGGACAGATACGCAGTATTTT | CASSRPGTDTQYF
TRBJ1-6 | . | TRBD1 | TRBV5-1 | TGCGCCAGCAGCTTGGGGGACAGTAATTCACCCCTCCACTTT | CASSLGDSNSPLHF
TRBJ2-3 | . | . | TRBV5-1 | TGCGCCAGCAGCTTCCCTCGCACAGATACGCAGTATTTT | CASSFPRTDTQYF
TRBJ1-4 | . | . | TRBV7-9 | TGTGCCAGCAGCCTTTCAGGGAAAACTAATGAAAAACTGTTTTTT | CASSLSGKTNEKLFF
TRBJ2-2 | once | TRBD2 | TRBV5-1 | TGCGCCAGCAGCTTGGCCGGCCTAGCGGGAGCCGACGGGGAGCTGTTTTTT | CASSLAGLAGADGELFF
TRBJ2-5 | . | . | TRBV27 | TGTGCCAGCAGTTCAAACAGGGCAGAGGAGACCCAGTACTTC | CASSSNRAEETQYF
TRBJ1-2 | . | TRBD1 | TRBV6-1 | TGTGCCAGCAGTGAAGCGCCAGGACAGGAAGCAGAAGACTATGGCTACACCTTC | CASSEAPGQEAEDYGYTF
TRBJ1-6 | . | TRBD1 | TRBV28 | TGTGCCAGCCGAACTGACAGGGTATTTTCACCCCTCCACTTT | CASRTDRVFSPLHF
TRBJ1-2 | . | . | TRBV3-1/TRBV3-2 | TGTGCCAGCAGCCAAAGGAAGGGGAGGTGGATACCCAACTATGGCTACACCTTC | CASSQRKGRWIPNYGYTF
TRBJ2-7 | . | TRBD1 | TRBV5-4 | TGTGCCAGCAGCTTGGTAGGGACAGGGGTCAAGCAGTACTTC | CASSLVGTGVKQYF
TRBJ1-5 | . | . | TRBV7-8 | TGTGCCAGCAGCTTGTGGGGGGATCAGCCCCAGCATTTT | CASSLWGDQPQHF
TRBJ2-2 | once | . | TRBV27 | TGTGCCAGCACGCCAGGGGCGGAGAACACCGGGGAGCTGTTTTTT | CASTPGAENTGELFF
TRBJ2-7 | . | TRBD1 | TRBV3-1/TRBV3-2 | TGTGCCAGCCGGGACAGGGTAGTGGGTGAGCAGTACTTC | CASRDRVVGEQYF
TRBJ1-1 | . | . | TRBV12-3/TRBV12-4 | TGTGCCAGCAGTTCCAACGGGAACACTGAAGCTTTCTTT | CASSSNGNTEAFF
TRBJ2-2 | few | . | TRBV19 | TGTGCCAGTACCTCAAGGTGGCAGACAGCGAACACCGGGGAGCTGTTTTTT | CASTSRWQTANTGELFF
TRBJ1-2 | once | . | TRBV12-5 | TGTGCTAGTGGTTTGAGCGACGGGCGGGTGGGCTACACCTTC | CASGLSDGRVGYTF
TRBJ2-5 | . | . | TRBV18 | TGTGCCAGCTCACCTCGAACCTCGGGGGAGACCCAGTACTTC | CASSPRTSGETQYF
TRBJ2-5 | few | . | TRBV4-1 | TGCGCCAGCAGCCAGGATATAACAGGTCAAGAGACCCAGTACTTC | CASSQDITGQETQYF
TRBJ1-5 | . | . | TRBV6-5 | TGTGCCAGCAGGAGGACTCAAGAGCAGCCCCAGCATTTT | CASRRTQEQPQHF
TRBJ1-4 | . | . | TRBV7-2 | TGTGCCAGCAGCTCGGCAGGGGACATACACGAAAAACTGTTTTTT | CASSSAGDIHEKLFF
TRBJ1-4 | once | . | TRBV28 | TGTGCCAGCAGTCCCCGGGAAAAACTGTTTTTT | CASSPREKLFF
TRBJ2-4 | . | TRBD2 | TRBV7-8 | TGTGCCAGCAGCCCCCTGACTAGCGGGAGGCTTCTAGCCAAAAACATTCAGTACTTC | CASSPLTSGRLLAKNIQYF
TRBJ2-1 | once | TRBD2 | TRBV9 | TGTGCCAGCAGCGTAGCCCCCTTGATAGCGGGAGTTCGTAATGAGCAGTTCTTC | CASSVAPLIAGVRNEQFF
TRBJ2-5 | . | . | TRBV11-3 | TGTGCCAGCAGTCGGGGGGCTTGGGAGACCCAGTACTTC | CASSRGAWETQYF
TRBJ1-2 | . | . | TRBV4-1 | TGCGCCAGCAGCCAAGGGTCACAGCCTAACTATGGCTACACCTTC | CASSQGSQPNYGYTF
TRBJ2-2 | . | TRBD1 | TRBV6-2/TRBV6-3 | TGTGCCAGCAGTTACTCGCCGCAGGGGGCTATCGGGGAGCTGTTTTTT | CASSYSPQGAIGELFF
TRBJ2-5 | . | . | TRBV29-1 | TGCAGCGTGCAAACAAGCCCGGGGGAGACCCAGTACTTC | CSVQTSPGETQYF
TRBJ1-6 | . | . | TRBV19 | TGTGCCAGTAGTCCTCGTCGAGGGAGCTCCTATAATTCACCCCTCCACTTT | CASSPRRGSSYNSPLHF
TRBJ1-6 | few | TRBD1 | TRBV28 | TGTGCCAGCACCAAGGGACAGGGCGATTCACCCCTCCACTTT | CASTKGQGDSPLHF
TRBJ2-2 | . | TRBD1 | TRBV30 | TGTGCCTGGTTCCCGGGACAGACTAACACCGGGGAGCTGTTTTTT | CAWFPGQTNTGELFF
TRBJ1-2 | once | . | TRBV2 | TGTGCCAGCAGTGAAACAGAACACTATGGCTACACCTTC | CASSETEHYGYTF
TRBJ2-7 | . | TRBD1 | TRBV27 | TGTGCCAGCAGTTTAAGGTGGACGTCCGGGACAGGGCCATACGAGCAGTACTTC | CASSLRWTSGTGPYEQYF
TRBJ2-5 | . | TRBD2 | TRBV5-5 | TGTGCCAGCAGCTTCAGGAACGGGGGGACCCAAGAGACCCAGTACTTC | CASSFRNGGTQETQYF
TRBJ1-2 | few | . | TRBV6-5 | TGTGCCACACTCCCCCCGGGAGGAGGCTATGGCTACACCTTC | CATLPPGGGYGYTF